The rows below give T cell receptor beta chains drawn from one sample of a study of blood T cell repertoires in COVID-19. Clones were sequenced by immunoSEQ multiplex PCR, and TCRdb holds only the in-frame ones, with some missing. Of tens of thousands of clones detected, approximately 71% appear once; the ten largest clones hold 3.5% to 4.5%. The sample consisted of peripheral blood. The source is a woman in her forties or fifties with acute or convalescent COVID-19. Each CDR3 is given with its conserved first and last residue. D genes are given only for firm matches. Clone size appears in some rows only: once, few, many, or a class for an expanded clone.

few,14,TRBJ1-3,TRBV28,.,CATLAPHPGNTIYF,TGTGCCACACTTGCCCCTCACCCTGGAAACACCATATATTTT
.,18,TRBJ2-3,TRBV4-1,TRBD2,CASSQTLAGGIPADTQYF,TGCGCCAGCAGCCAGACGCTAGCGGGGGGGATTCCGGCAGATACGCAGTATTTT
.,16,TRBJ1-1,TRBV3-1/TRBV3-2,TRBD1,CASSPRDRGANTEAFF,TGTGCCAGCAGCCCTCGGGACAGGGGGGCGAACACTGAAGCTTTCTTT
once,16,TRBJ1-1,TRBV7-3,TRBD1,CASSLQGAPPGTEAFF,TGTGCCAGCAGCCTACAGGGGGCCCCCCCGGGGACTGAAGCTTTCTTT
.,17,TRBJ2-5,TRBV13,TRBD2,CASSPGLAGAGEETQYF,TGTGCCAGCAGCCCGGGACTAGCGGGGGCGGGGGAAGAGACCCAGTACTTC
.,15,TRBJ2-1,TRBV28,.,CASSPLPGSANEQFF,TGTGCCAGCAGTCCCCTCCCCGGCAGCGCCAATGAGCAGTTCTTC
once,16,TRBJ2-1,TRBV18,TRBD1,CASSPPGTADYNEQFF,TGTGCCAGCTCACCGCCCGGGACAGCGGATTACAATGAGCAGTTCTTC
.,15,TRBJ1-3,TRBV5-1,TRBD1,CASSRDRGSGNTIYF,TGCGCCAGCAGCCGGGACAGGGGCTCTGGAAACACCATATATTTT
few,13,TRBJ2-3,TRBV29-1,.,CSVRVGKADTQYF,TGCAGCGTGAGGGTAGGCAAGGCAGATACGCAGTATTTT
.,14,TRBJ1-6,TRBV5-6,.,CASSLRTGSSPLHF,TGTGCCAGCAGCTTGAGAACAGGGTCATCACCCCTCCACTTT
.,17,TRBJ1-2,TRBV4-3,TRBD1,CASSQEWSHRGVYGYTF,TGCGCCAGCAGCCAAGAATGGAGTCACAGGGGCGTCTATGGCTACACCTTC
.,14,TRBJ2-7,TRBV11-2,.,CASSLGPGAYEQYF,TGTGCCAGCAGCTTAGGGCCGGGAGCCTACGAGCAGTACTTC
.,15,TRBJ1-4,TRBV2,TRBD1,CASSAGTGRSEKLFF,TGTGCCAGCAGCGCCGGGACAGGGAGATCAGAAAAACTGTTTTTT
.,15,TRBJ2-7,TRBV6-5,.,CASSSGHLSSYEQYF,TGTGCCAGCAGCTCAGGACACTTAAGCTCCTACGAGCAGTACTTC